Sequencing of this TCR beta chain was carried out in a study of T cell clonality in common variable immunodeficiency. Study-level findings and limits: Shared TCRbeta clones were fewer between CVID subjects than controls. Patient heterogeneity in the CVID cohort limited correlations between repertoire features and clinical complications. What drives increased CVID clonality needs T cell subpopulation sequencing. Common variable immunodeficiency TCR beta sequences reportedly had fewer deletions and N-nucleotide insertions.

Blood samples were heparinized, roughly 4.5 to 8.5 ml per donor. This table comes from immunoSEQ multiplex PCR, and its TCRdb copy is limited to in-frame clones, with some not included. This sample carries 15,000 to 20,000 clones, none of them present only once. Note on this clone: What it recognizes is unknown. The read finishes 3 residues shy of the CDR3 end, and the germline J gene is used to complete it.

The CDR3 spans 15 residues. Trimming stripped 0 bases from V and 8 bases from J, with 15 bases between. In germline, CDR1 is SGHRS, CDR2 YFSETQ. This sequence joins TRBV5-1 and TRBJ1-3, with D perhaps TRBD1 (5 bases). This sequence originates from a human donor with common variable immunodeficiency. Specimen: peripheral blood mononuclear cells. CDR3: CASSLAGRGLDTIYF. The part of the CDR3 DNA that was read is TGCGCCAGCAGCTTGGCCGGGAGGGGCTTAGACACC.